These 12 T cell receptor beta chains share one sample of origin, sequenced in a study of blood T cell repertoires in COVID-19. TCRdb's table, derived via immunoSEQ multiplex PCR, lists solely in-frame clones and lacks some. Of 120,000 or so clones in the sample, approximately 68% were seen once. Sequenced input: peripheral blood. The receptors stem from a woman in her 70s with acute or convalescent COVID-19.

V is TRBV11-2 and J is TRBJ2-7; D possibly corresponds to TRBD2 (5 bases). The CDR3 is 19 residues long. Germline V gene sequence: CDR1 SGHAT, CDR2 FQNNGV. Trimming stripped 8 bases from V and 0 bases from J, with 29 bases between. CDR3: CASRSEGGFVGPGSYEQYF. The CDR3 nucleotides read TGTGCCAGCCGGAGTGAGGGTGGTTTTGTCGGACCGGGCTCCTACGAGCAGTACTTC.

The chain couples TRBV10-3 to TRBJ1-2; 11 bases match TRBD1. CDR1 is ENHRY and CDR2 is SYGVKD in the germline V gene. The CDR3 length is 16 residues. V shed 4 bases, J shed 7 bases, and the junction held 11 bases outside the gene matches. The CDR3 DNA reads TGTGCCATCAGTGCCACGCGGGACAGGGGGAGAGGTGGCTACACCTTC. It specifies CAISATRDRGRGGYTF.

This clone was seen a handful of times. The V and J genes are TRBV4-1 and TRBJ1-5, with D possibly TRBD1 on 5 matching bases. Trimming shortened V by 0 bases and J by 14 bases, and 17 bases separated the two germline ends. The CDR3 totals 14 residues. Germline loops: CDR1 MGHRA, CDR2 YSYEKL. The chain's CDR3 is CASSQDLSSGREHF. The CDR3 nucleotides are TGCGCCAGCAGCCAAGATCTAAGTTCGGGCAGGGAGCATTTT.

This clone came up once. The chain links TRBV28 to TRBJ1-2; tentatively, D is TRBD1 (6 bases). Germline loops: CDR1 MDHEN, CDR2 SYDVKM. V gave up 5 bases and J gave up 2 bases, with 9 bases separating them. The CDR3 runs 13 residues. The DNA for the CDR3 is TGTGCCAGCAGTACAGGGAAGAACTATGGCTACACCTTC. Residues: CASSTGKNYGYTF.

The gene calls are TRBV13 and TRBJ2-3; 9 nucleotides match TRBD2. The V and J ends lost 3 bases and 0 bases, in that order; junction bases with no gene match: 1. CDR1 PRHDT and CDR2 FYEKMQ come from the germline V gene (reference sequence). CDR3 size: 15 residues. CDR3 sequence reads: CASSFSGSSTDTQYF. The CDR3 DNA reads TGTGCCAGCAGCTTTAGCGGGAGTAGCACAGATACGCAGTATTTT. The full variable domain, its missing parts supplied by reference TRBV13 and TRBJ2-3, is AAGVIQSPRHLIKEKRETATLKCYPIPRHDTVYWYQQGPGQDPQFLISFYEKMQSDKGSIPDRFSAQQFSDYHSELNMSSLELGDSALYFCASSFSGSSTDTQYFGPGTRLTVL.

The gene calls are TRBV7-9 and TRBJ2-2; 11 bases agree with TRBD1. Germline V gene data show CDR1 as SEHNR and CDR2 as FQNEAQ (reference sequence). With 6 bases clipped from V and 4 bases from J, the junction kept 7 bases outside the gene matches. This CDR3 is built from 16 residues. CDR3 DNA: TGTGCCAGCAGGGACCGGGACAGGGGGACCACCGGGGAGCTGTTTTTT. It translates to CASRDRDRGTTGELFF.

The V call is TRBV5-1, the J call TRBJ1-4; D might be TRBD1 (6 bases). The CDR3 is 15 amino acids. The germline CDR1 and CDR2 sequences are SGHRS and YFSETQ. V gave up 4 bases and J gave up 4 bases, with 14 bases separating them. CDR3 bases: TGCGCCAGCAGCCCCGGGGGAGGGGGTAATGAAAAACTGTTTTTT. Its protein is CASSPGGGGNEKLFF.

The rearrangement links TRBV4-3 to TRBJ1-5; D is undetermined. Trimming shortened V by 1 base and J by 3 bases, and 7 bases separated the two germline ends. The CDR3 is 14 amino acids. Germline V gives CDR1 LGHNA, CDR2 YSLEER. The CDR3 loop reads CASSQGLSNQPQHF. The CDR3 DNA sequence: TGCGCCAGCAGCCAAGGACTTTCCAATCAGCCCCAGCATTTT.

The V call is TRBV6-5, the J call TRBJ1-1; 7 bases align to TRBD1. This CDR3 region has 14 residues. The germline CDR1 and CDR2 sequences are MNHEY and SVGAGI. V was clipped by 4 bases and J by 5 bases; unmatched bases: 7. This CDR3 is CASSWTTGLTEAFF. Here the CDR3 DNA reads TGTGCCAGCAGTTGGACGACAGGGTTGACTGAAGCTTTCTTT.

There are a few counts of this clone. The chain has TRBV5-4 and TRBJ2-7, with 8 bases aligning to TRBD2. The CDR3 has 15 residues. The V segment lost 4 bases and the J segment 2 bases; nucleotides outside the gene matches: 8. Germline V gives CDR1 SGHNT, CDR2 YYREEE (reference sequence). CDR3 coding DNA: TGTGCCAGCAGCCCCGGGAGGGCAGCCACCTACGAGCAGTACTTC. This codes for CASSPGRAATYEQYF.

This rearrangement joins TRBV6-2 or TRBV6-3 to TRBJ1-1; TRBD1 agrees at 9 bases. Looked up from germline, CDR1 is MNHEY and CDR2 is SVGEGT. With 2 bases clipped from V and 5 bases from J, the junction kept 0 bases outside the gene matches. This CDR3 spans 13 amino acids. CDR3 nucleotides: TGTGCCAGCAGTTACGGGACAGGGACTGAAGCTTTCTTT. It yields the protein CASSYGTGTEAFF.

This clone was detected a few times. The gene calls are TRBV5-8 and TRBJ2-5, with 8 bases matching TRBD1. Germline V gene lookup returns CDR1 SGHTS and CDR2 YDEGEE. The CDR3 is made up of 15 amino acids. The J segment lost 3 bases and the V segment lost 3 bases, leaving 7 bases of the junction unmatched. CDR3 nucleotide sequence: TGTGCCAGCAGCTCCCTAGGACAGGGTGAAGAGACCCAGTACTTC. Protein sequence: CASSSLGQGEETQYF.